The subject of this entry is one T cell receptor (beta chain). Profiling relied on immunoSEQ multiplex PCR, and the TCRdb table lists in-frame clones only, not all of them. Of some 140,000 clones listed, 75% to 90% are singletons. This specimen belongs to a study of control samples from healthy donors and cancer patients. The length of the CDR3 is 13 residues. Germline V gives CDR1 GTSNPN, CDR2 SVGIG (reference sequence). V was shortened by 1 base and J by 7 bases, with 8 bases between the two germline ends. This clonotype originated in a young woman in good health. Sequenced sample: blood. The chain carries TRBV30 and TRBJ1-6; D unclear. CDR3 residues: CAWSEGSNSPLHF. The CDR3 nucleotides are TGTGCCTGGAGTGAGGGATCCAATTCACCCCTCCACTTT.